This T cell receptor (beta chain) derives from a study of shared clonotypes between healthy human individuals. In the authors' workflow: ImmunoSEQ yielded junction-only sequences lacking quality scores, so filtering differed. Assay used: immunoSEQ multiplex PCR; TCRdb lists only in-frame clones, some missing. The DNA was the basis for D and trimming; V, J and clone size are from that table. Among about 1,500,000 clones listed, 95% to 97% were seen once. Donation came from healthy HIV-negative adults that had no recent acute infections or vaccinations. Partitioning of CD4+ cells yielded a CD45RA+ naive subset and a CD45RA-negative memory subset. Germline V CDR1 and CDR2: LNHNV, YYDKDF (reference sequence). Trimming stripped 0 bases from V and 4 bases from J, with 13 bases between. This CDR3 contains 15 residues.

This TCR was recovered from a man aged 25-45 years in good health. The chain employs TRBV15 and TRBJ2-7, with a tentative D call TRBD1 (5 bases). The sample comprised naive CD4+ T cells sorted from blood. The subset denotes: CD45RA+ positively selected. For the CDR3, the DNA is TGTGCCACCAGCAGAGATTCAGGGAAATGGTACGAGCAGTACTTC. This sequence encodes CATSRDSGKWYEQYF.